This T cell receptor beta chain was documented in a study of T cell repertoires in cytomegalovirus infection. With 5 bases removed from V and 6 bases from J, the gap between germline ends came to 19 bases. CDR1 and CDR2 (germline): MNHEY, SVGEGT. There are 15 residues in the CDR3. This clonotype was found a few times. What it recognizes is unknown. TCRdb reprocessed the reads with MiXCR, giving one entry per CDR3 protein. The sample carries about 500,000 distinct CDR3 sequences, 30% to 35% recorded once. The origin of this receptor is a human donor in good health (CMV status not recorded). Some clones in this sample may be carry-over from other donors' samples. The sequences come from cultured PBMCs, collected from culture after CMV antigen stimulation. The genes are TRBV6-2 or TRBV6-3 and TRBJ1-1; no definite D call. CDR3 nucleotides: TGTGCCAGCAGTGCGCACGTCCCCCTGGTGCCTGAAGCTTTCTTT. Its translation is CASSAHVPLVPEAFF.